The 15 T cell receptor beta chains reported below all come from one sample, sequenced in a study of chemoradiotherapy in HPV16-positive cancers. Sequenced by immunoSEQ multiplex PCR; TCRdb stores in-frame clones only, minus some. Among 30,000 to 35,000 clones listed, around 83% were seen once. This specimen was blood, taken from a patient who underwent chemoradiotherapy. Source of these receptors: a human donor with HPV-associated anogenital cancer.

V and J are TRBV28 and TRBJ2-1; unclear D gene. This CDR3 is 12 amino acids long. The V end was cut by 5 bases, the J end by 3 bases, with 5 bases between. In germline, CDR1 is MDHEN, CDR2 SYDVKM. The CDR3 DNA is TGTGCCAGCAGTCCGTACTACAATGAGCAGTTCTTC. It codes for CASSPYYNEQFF. Supplemented by reference TRBV28 and TRBJ2-1, the full variable domain reads DVKVTQSSRYLVKRTGEKVFLECVQDMDHENMFWYRQDPGLGLRLIYFSYDVKMKEKGDIPEGYSVSREKKERFSLILESASTNQTSMYLCASSPYYNEQFFGPGTRLTVL.

V is TRBV13 and J is TRBJ1-6; 9 bases are shared with TRBD1. In germline, CDR1 is PRHDT, CDR2 FYEKMQ (reference sequence). The J segment lost 3 bases and the V segment lost 5 bases, leaving 11 bases of the junction unmatched. This CDR3 region has 18 residues. CDR3 sequence reads: CASSPQGAPSLYNSPLHF. DNA of the CDR3: TGTGCCAGCAGCCCACAGGGGGCACCCAGCCTCTATAATTCACCCCTCCACTTT.

The J gene is TRBJ2-7, the V gene TRBV10-3; D not resolved. Per the germline V gene, CDR1 is ENHRY and CDR2 is SYGVKD. V was clipped by 9 bases and J by 3 bases, with 12 bases between them. The length of the CDR3 is 12 residues. Here the CDR3 reads CAIGWTRYEQYF. As DNA, the CDR3 is TGTGCCATTGGCTGGACCCGCTACGAGCAGTACTTC.

V gene TRBV13 combines with J gene TRBJ1-6, with D perhaps matching TRBD1 (5 bases). The CDR3 is made up of 15 amino acids. V was shortened by 2 bases and J by 7 bases, with 12 bases between the two germline ends. Looked up from germline, CDR1 is PRHDT and CDR2 is FYEKMQ (reference sequence). CDR3 in amino acids: CASSLSGHNNSPLHF. The CDR3, as DNA: TGTGCCAGCAGCTTAAGCGGACATAACAATTCACCCCTCCACTTT.

The chain carries TRBV11-3 and TRBJ2-5; D is ambiguous. Trimming took 2 bases from V and 1 from J, leaving 5 bases between them. Looked up from germline, CDR1 is SGHNT and CDR2 is YENEEA. This CDR3 contains 13 residues. CDR3 nucleotide sequence: TGTGCCAGCAGCTTAATGGCCCAAGAGACCCAGTACTTC. It specifies CASSLMAQETQYF.

This chain connects TRBV5-6 to TRBJ1-2; D perhaps matches TRBD1 (5 bases). The ends were cut back, 6 bases at V and 8 bases at J, with 14 bases in the middle. The CDR3 spans 12 residues. CDR1 is SGHDT, CDR2 YYEEEE, per germline. The CDR3 protein is CASNEGAGGYTF. The CDR3 DNA is TGTGCCAGCAACGAAGGGGCGGGGGGCTACACCTTC.

The chain joins TRBV18 to TRBJ1-1, with TRBD1 as a possible D gene (6 bases). The CDR3 has 15 residues. Germline CDR1 is KGHSH and CDR2 is LQKENI. V lost 2 bases to trimming and J lost 0 bases, with 10 bases between them. CDR3 protein: CASSPGGPMNTEAFF. Written as DNA, the CDR3 is TGTGCCAGCTCACCAGGGGGGCCCATGAACACTGAAGCTTTCTTT.

The chain carries TRBV5-5 and TRBJ1-5; D remains unclear. Germline V gene lookup returns CDR1 SGHKS and CDR2 YYEKEE (reference sequence). CDR3 length: 12 residues. Trimming stripped 0 bases from V and 6 bases from J, with 4 bases between. The CDR3 DNA reads as TGTGCCAGCAGCTTGGGCACTCAGCCCCAGCATTTT. It yields the protein CASSLGTQPQHF.

The V gene is TRBV11-2, the J gene TRBJ1-1, with 11 bases lining up with TRBD1. The V segment lost 1 base and the J segment 5 bases; nucleotides outside the gene matches: 9. Germline V gives CDR1 SGHAT, CDR2 FQNNGV. The CDR3 spans 17 residues. This chain's CDR3 is CASSLGSWGQGETEAFF. CDR3 DNA: TGTGCCAGCAGCTTAGGATCTTGGGGACAGGGGGAAACTGAAGCTTTCTTT.

The gene calls are TRBV18 and TRBJ2-2; 7 nucleotides line up with TRBD2. The CDR3 has 14 residues. With V trimmed by 5 bases and J by 3 bases, 3 bases remained unmatched. Germline V gene data show CDR1 as KGHSH and CDR2 as LQKENI. In DNA, the CDR3 is TGTGCCAGCTCATTCACTAGCGACACCGGGGAGCTGTTTTTT. It specifies CASSFTSDTGELFF.

V and J are TRBV19 and TRBJ2-5, with D perhaps given as TRBD1 or TRBD2 (5 bases each). V was cut by 6 bases and J by 5 bases, with 16 bases left in between. The CDR3 covers 14 residues. Germline lookup yields CDR1 LNHDA and CDR2 SQIVND (reference sequence). The CDR3 DNA sequence: TGTGCCAGTAGACACCGGGACCAAAGCGAGACCCAGTACTTC. Protein sequence: CASRHRDQSETQYF. Using reference TRBV19 and TRBJ2-5 for the parts outside the CDR3, the full variable domain is DGGITQSPKYLFRKEGQNVTLSCEQNLNHDAMYWYRQDPGQGLRLIYYSQIVNDFQKGDIAEGYSVSREKKESFPLTVTSAQKNPTAFYLCASRHRDQSETQYFGPGTRLLVL.

As to this clone: At one boundary the junction diverges from the germline segment, which might be a read error. The rearrangement joins TRBV5-8 to TRBJ1-1, with D possibly TRBD1 on 5 matching bases. The CDR3 extends over 13 amino acids. CDR1 is SGHTS, CDR2 YDEGEE, per germline. The chain's CDR3 is CASSYRGTTEAFF. The DNA of the CDR3 is TGTGCCAGCAGCTATAGAGGGACGACTGAAGCCTTCTTT.

This clone was seen only once. The chain is built from TRBV6-5 and TRBJ2-7; D possibly corresponds to TRBD1 (5 bases). V was pared by 11 bases and J by 1 base, with 15 bases between. This CDR3 spans 13 amino acids. CDR1 and CDR2 (germline): MNHEY, SVGAGI. The CDR3 reads CAATRALSYEQYF. The CDR3 DNA follows: TGTGCCGCCACCAGGGCGTTATCCTACGAGCAGTACTTC.

The genes are TRBV21-1 and TRBJ1-2. TRBV21-1 is a pseudogene locus. The CDR3 loop spans 13 amino acids. The CDR3 loop is CASSKVDQRSYTF. CDR3 in DNA: TGTGCCAGCAGCAAAGTAGATCAGCGGTCCTACACCTTC.

The rearrangement links TRBV5-6 to TRBJ2-1; unclear D gene. The germline CDR1 and CDR2 sequences are SGHDT and YYEEEE. V was shortened by 1 base and J by 5 bases, with 10 bases between the two germline ends. The CDR3 runs 14 residues. Written as DNA, the CDR3 is TGTGCCAGCAGCTTGCTTCAGGTGGACAATGAGCAGTTCTTC. This encodes CASSLLQVDNEQFF.